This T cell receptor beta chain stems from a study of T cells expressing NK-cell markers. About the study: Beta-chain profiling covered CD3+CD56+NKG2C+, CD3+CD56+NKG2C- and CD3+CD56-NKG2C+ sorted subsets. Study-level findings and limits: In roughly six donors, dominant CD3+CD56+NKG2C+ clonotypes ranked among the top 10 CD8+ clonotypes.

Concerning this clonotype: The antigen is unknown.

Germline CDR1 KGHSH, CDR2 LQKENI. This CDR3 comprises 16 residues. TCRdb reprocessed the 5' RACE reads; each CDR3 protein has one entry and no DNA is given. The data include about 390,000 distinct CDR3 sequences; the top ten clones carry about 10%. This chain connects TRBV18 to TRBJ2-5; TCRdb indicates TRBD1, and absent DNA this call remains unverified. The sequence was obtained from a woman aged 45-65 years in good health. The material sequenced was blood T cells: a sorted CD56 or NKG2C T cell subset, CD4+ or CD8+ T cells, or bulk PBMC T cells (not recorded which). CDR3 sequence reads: CASSPETGRRQETQYF.